This TCR beta chain stems from a study of blood T cell repertoires in COVID-19. About the research overall: Researchers got acute and convalescent COVID-19 samples from the United States, Italy and Spain. The cDNA or gDNA used as material had been derived from T cells, B-cell-depleted T cells, or PBMCs.

Original processing notes: Nucleated cell number was recorded as an estimate derived from reference gene primer amplification. Generated by immunoSEQ multiplex PCR, the TCRdb table keeps only in-frame clones and is missing some. V, J and clone size were drawn from that table, and D and trimming were deduced from the DNA. The repertoire holds under 130,000 clones, with around four fifths as singletons. V was pared by 2 bases and J by 8 bases, with 7 bases of the junction left unmatched. CDR1 KGHSH and CDR2 LQKENI come from the germline V gene. This CDR3 region has 15 residues. The chain has TRBV18 and TRBJ2-1; 9 bases fit TRBD1. Sequenced input: peripheral blood. The receptor was isolated from a woman aged 65 to 85 with acute or convalescent COVID-19. The CDR3 loop is CASSPDNRGLDEQFF. DNA for the CDR3: TGTGCCAGCTCACCAGACAACAGGGGGCTGGATGAGCAGTTCTTC.